Each of the 11 T cell receptor beta chains below was sequenced from the same sample in a study of T cell responses to AZD1222 COVID-19 vaccine. Clones were read by immunoSEQ multiplex PCR, and TCRdb kept only the in-frame ones, dropping some. Among about 140,000 clones, around 90% were seen once, and the ten largest hold around 3.3%. This material consisted of peripheral blood, taken on day 0 of AZD1222 vaccination. These receptors were obtained from an adult in good health.

This clone was observed a few times. The chain carries TRBV9 and TRBJ2-1; tentatively, D is TRBD2 (5 bases). Per germline, CDR1 SGDLS and CDR2 YYNGEE. Between the trimmed V and J ends, which lost 0 bases and 8 bases, there was a span of 18 bases. This CDR3 is 16 amino acids long. The CDR3: CASSVARASKGDEQFF. The DNA for the CDR3 is TGTGCCAGCAGCGTAGCTCGGGCTAGCAAGGGTGATGAGCAGTTCTTC.

This clone was seen a few times. The genes are TRBV7-9 and TRBJ1-3, with 7 bases fitting TRBD1. The trim removed 6 bases at V and 3 bases at J, leaving 8 bases unmatched. This CDR3 comprises 15 residues. Germline lookup yields CDR1 SEHNR and CDR2 FQNEAQ (reference sequence). As DNA, the CDR3 is TGTGCCAGCAGGCCTAAGGACAGGCTTGGAAACACCATATATTTT. This sequence encodes CASRPKDRLGNTIYF.

This clone was observed once. This chain connects TRBV7-2 to TRBJ2-7; 13 nucleotides agree with TRBD2. Per the germline V gene, CDR1 is SGHTA and CDR2 is FQGNSA. This CDR3 region has 15 residues. The V segment lost 6 bases and the J segment 6 bases; nucleotides outside the gene matches: 8. In nucleotides, the CDR3 is TGTGCCAGCAGTCCAGGACTAGCGGGAGTAGGCGAGCAGTACTTC. Translation gives CASSPGLAGVGEQYF.

This clone was detected only a few times. The chain combines TRBV6-2 or TRBV6-3 with TRBJ2-4; 14 bases match TRBD2. V dropped 0 bases and J dropped 8; count of bases not matched to a gene: 3. Germline assignment: CDR1 MNHEY and CDR2 SVGEGT. CDR3 length equals 16 residues. CDR3 in amino acids: CASSYSGTSGSDIQYF. CDR3 coding DNA: TGTGCCAGCAGTTACTCCGGGACTAGCGGGAGTGACATTCAGTACTTC.

The chain combines TRBV25-1 with TRBJ2-7; D might be TRBD1 or TRBD2, each matching 5 bases. V was trimmed by 6 bases and J by 4 bases, leaving 16 bases between them. Germline CDR1 is MGHDK and CDR2 is SYGVNS. The CDR3 loop spans 14 amino acids. The CDR3 region is CASSMGDPTYEQYF. Here the CDR3 DNA reads TGTGCCAGCAGCATGGGGGACCCCACTTACGAGCAGTACTTC.

The chain links TRBV5-5 to TRBJ1-5; TRBD1 agrees at 7 bases. Germline CDR1 reads SGHKS; CDR2 reads YYEKEE (reference sequence). CDR3 length: 14 amino acids. The V gene end was trimmed by 4 bases and the J gene end by 3 bases; junction bases not matched to a gene: 4. Written as DNA, the CDR3 is TGTGCCAGCAGCCCGGGACAGACCAATCAGCCCCAGCATTTT. Its protein product is CASSPGQTNQPQHF.

The chain links TRBV18 to TRBJ1-3; 10 positions agree with TRBD1. Trimming took 4 bases from V and 0 from J; bases not matched to a gene: 6. This CDR3 region has 17 residues. Per the germline V gene, CDR1 is KGHSH and CDR2 is LQKENI. The CDR3 here is CASSRSGTGVSGNTIYF. DNA for the CDR3: TGTGCCAGCTCACGATCCGGGACAGGGGTCTCTGGAAACACCATATATTTT.

This clone was picked up one time. The gene calls are TRBV9 and TRBJ1-1; D may be TRBD1 (6 bases). The germline gives CDR1 SGDLS, CDR2 YYNGEE. The CDR3 consists of 17 residues. V lost 3 bases and J lost 0, with 18 bases in between. The CDR3 loop reads CASSGGGYAQMNTEAFF. The DNA for the CDR3 is TGTGCCAGCAGCGGAGGGGGGTACGCACAGATGAACACTGAAGCTTTCTTT.

The chain couples TRBV5-4 to TRBJ1-4; D is undetermined. This CDR3 comprises 12 residues. Germline CDR1 SGHNT, CDR2 YYREEE (reference sequence). V was clipped by 0 bases and J by 8 bases, with 5 bases between them. The CDR3 DNA reads as TGTGCCAGCAGCTTGGTCGGAGAAAAACTGTTTTTT. Its protein product is CASSLVGEKLFF.

The chain combines TRBV3-1 (or the pseudogene TRBV3-2) with TRBJ2-1, with 7 bases matching TRBD2. CDR3 size: 15 residues. V trimming: 4 bases; J trimming: 7 bases; junction bases outside the gene matches: 10. CDR1 and CDR2 from the germline V gene are LGHDT and YNNKEL (reference sequence). CDR3 residues: CASSPGLVGGNEQFF. DNA for the CDR3: TGTGCCAGCAGCCCAGGACTAGTGGGGGGAAATGAGCAGTTCTTC.

CDR3 protein: CASNNPGQNDEAFF. The CDR3 region has the DNA TGTGCCAGTAATAATCCGGGACAGAATGATGAAGCTTTCTTT. The rearrangement joins TRBV19 to TRBJ1-1; 7 bases map to TRBD1. This CDR3 has 14 residues. Germline-derived CDR1 and CDR2 are LNHDA and SQIVND (reference sequence). With V trimmed by 7 bases and J by 7 bases, 12 bases remained unmatched.